Included here is one T cell receptor (beta chain) sequence, with context. Assay used: immunoSEQ multiplex PCR; TCRdb lists only in-frame clones, some missing. Found here are about 67,000 clones, 92% of them singletons; the top ten hold about 1.6%. These data belong to a study of T cell changes during pregnancy in multiple sclerosis. The germline V and J ends were trimmed by 3 bases and 0 bases, with 8 bases remaining between them. Germline CDR1 reads KGHSH; CDR2 reads LQKENI. The CDR3 is made up of 14 amino acids. This chain uses TRBV18 with TRBJ1-1, with D maybe TRBD1 (5 bases). This sequence originates from a female donor with multiple sclerosis, enrolled in a pregnancy study. The sequencing used peripheral blood, collected after pregnancy. The CDR3 sequence is CASSPPGVNTEAFF. CDR3 coding DNA: TGTGCCAGCTCACCCCCGGGGGTGAACACTGAAGCTTTCTTT.